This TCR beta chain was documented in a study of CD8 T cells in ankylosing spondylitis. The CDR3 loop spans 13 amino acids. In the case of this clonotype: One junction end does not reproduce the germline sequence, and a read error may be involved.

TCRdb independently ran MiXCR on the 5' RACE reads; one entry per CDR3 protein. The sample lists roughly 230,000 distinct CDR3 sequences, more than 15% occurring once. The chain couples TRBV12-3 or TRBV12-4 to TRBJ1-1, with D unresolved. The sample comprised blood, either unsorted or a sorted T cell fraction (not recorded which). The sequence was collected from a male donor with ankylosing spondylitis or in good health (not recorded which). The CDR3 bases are TGTGCCAGCAGCTTACCCATGAACACTAAAGCTTTCTTT. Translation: CASSLPMNTKAFF.